A single TCR beta chain is shown here with its context. Its specificity is unknown. One end of the junction varies from germline; a read error may be responsible. This specimen comes from a study of PD-1 blockade in classical Hodgkin lymphoma. This sample's time point: cycle 4 day 1 (C4D1), after less than 7 weeks of nivolumab. Brentuximab vedotin exposure varied, and every patient relapsed after autologous stem cell transplantation. Classification of best responses gave complete response, partial response or progressive disease. The protocol was immunoSEQ multiplex PCR, while the TCRdb copy is restricted to in-frame clones and leaves out a portion. The sample yields about 89,000 clones, 90% seen once. Study-wide findings and caveats: Similar baseline diversity was found in complete responders and newly diagnosed patients.

Per germline, CDR1 SSHAT and CDR2 FNYEAQ (reference sequence). This CDR3 has 19 amino acids. The gene calls are TRBV7-7 and TRBJ2-2, with D maybe TRBD2 (6 bases). Specimen: peripheral blood mononuclear cells (PBMCs), collected before the fourth cycle of nivolumab. This clonotype was sampled from a human donor with classical Hodgkin lymphoma. The CDR3 is CASSLSAGALGLNTGGLFF. The CDR3 DNA is TGTGCCAGCAGCTTAAGCGCTGGGGCCCTCGGACTGAACACCGGGGGGCTGTTTTTT.